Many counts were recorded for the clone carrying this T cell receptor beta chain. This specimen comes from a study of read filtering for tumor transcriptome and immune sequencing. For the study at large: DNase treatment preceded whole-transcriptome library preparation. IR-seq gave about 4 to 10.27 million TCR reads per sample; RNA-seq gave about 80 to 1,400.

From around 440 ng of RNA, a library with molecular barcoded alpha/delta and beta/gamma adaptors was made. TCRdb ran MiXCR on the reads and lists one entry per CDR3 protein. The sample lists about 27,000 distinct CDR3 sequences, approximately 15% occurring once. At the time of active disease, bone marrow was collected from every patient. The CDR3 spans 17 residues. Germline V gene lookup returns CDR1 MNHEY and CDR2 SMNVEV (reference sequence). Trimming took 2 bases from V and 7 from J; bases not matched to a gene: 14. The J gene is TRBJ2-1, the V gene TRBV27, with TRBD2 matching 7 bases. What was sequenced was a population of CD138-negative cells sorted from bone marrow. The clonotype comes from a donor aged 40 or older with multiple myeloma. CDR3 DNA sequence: TGTGCCAGCAGTTTAAATCGTTGGGGCGGGAGCTCAAATGAGCAGTTCTTC. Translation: CASSLNRWGGSSNEQFF.